A single sample is the source of the 20 T cell receptor beta chains below, sequenced in a study of shared T cell receptors in the human thymus. Clones were sequenced by immunoSEQ multiplex PCR, and TCRdb holds only the in-frame ones, with some missing. The data hold approximately 660,000 clones, with 88% observed a single time. These data also formed part of another study, on human thymus T cells.

Sequencing input: thymocytes. The receptors shown here come from a boy younger than two with a congenital heart defect.

The chain has TRBV9 and TRBJ2-3, with 12 bases aligning to TRBD2. Germline loops: CDR1 SGDLS, CDR2 YYNGEE. This CDR3 has 19 residues. V trimming: 0 bases; J trimming: 0 bases; junction bases outside the gene matches: 8. The CDR3 region has the DNA TGTGCCAGCAGCGTAGGAGGGGGCCTAGCGGGAGGGAGCACAGATACGCAGTATTTT. This encodes CASSVGGGLAGGSTDTQYF.

The chain carries TRBV27 and TRBJ2-1; the match to TRBD2 covers 8 bases. Germline-derived CDR1 and CDR2 are MNHEY and SMNVEV (reference sequence). The length of the CDR3 is 14 residues. Trimming at V came to 7 bases and at J to 8 bases, leaving 10 bases not matched to a gene. Here the CDR3 DNA reads TGTGCCAGCACAAAGCGGGGGCTGATCTATGAGCAGTTCTTC. This gives the protein CASTKRGLIYEQFF.

V and J are TRBV6-1 and TRBJ1-2; 8 bases agree with TRBD1. The CDR3 totals 12 residues. V was pared by 7 bases and J by 8 bases, with 6 bases of the junction left unmatched. Looked up from germline, CDR1 is MNHNS and CDR2 is SASEGT. The CDR3 reads CASTWTGKGYTF. Here the CDR3 DNA reads TGTGCCAGCACATGGACAGGGAAGGGCTACACCTTC.

The chain joins TRBV19 to TRBJ2-5; D is unresolved. V was shortened by 1 base and J by 4 bases, with 13 bases between the two germline ends. The CDR3 runs 15 residues. Germline V lookup: CDR1 LNHDA, CDR2 SQIVND (reference sequence). CDR3 bases: TGTGCCAGTAGTATAGCTTTCGCAGCGTCAGAGACCCAGTACTTC. Residues: CASSIAFAASETQYF.

This chain connects TRBV6-6 to TRBJ2-7, with TRBD1 matching 10 bases. The J segment lost 5 bases and the V segment lost 5 bases, leaving 9 bases of the junction unmatched. From germline, CDR1 is MNHNY and CDR2 SVGAGI (reference sequence). This CDR3 contains 15 residues. CDR3 loop: CASSATTGGINEQYF. CDR3 DNA sequence: TGTGCCAGCAGTGCGACGACAGGGGGCATCAACGAGCAGTACTTC.

The V and J genes are TRBV27 and TRBJ2-4, with TRBD2 identical over 12 bases. Germline loops: CDR1 MNHEY, CDR2 SMNVEV (reference sequence). The ends lost 0 bases at V and 0 bases at J; junction bases unmatched: 6. The CDR3 loop spans 19 amino acids. Written as DNA, the CDR3 is TGTGCCAGCAGTTTATCCCTAGCGGGAGGGCCCGGAGCCAAAAACATTCAGTACTTC. It yields the protein CASSLSLAGGPGAKNIQYF.

V and J are TRBV6-1 and TRBJ1-6; possibly TRBD1 for D (6 bases). The CDR3 sequence is 16 residues long. Germline V gene sequence: CDR1 MNHNS, CDR2 SASEGT. The V gene lost 3 bases and the J gene lost 3 bases, with 12 bases spanning the gap. The CDR3 region is CASSDPGRGYNSPLHF. In nucleotides, the CDR3 is TGTGCCAGCAGTGACCCAGGCAGGGGCTATAATTCACCCCTCCACTTT.

The V and J genes are TRBV6-1 and TRBJ2-1, with 9 nucleotides matching TRBD1. V was pared by 2 bases and J by 7 bases, with 9 bases of the junction left unmatched. CDR3 length equals 16 residues. Germline values: CDR1 MNHNS, CDR2 SASEGT. The CDR3 DNA follows: TGTGCCAGCAGTGAACTGGGACAGGGAGAAAGGAATGAGCAGTTCTTC. This codes for CASSELGQGERNEQFF.

V usage is TRBV30 and J usage is TRBJ2-3, with a tentative D call TRBD2 (5 bases). Germline values: CDR1 GTSNPN, CDR2 SVGIG (reference sequence). Trimming took off 0 bases at V and 9 bases at J, with 28 bases between the two ends. This CDR3 region has 18 residues. The CDR3 DNA is TGTGCCTGGAGTGTTGGTGGCGGGCCTCAGCCAATCAATAACACGCAGTATTTT. Protein: CAWSVGGGPQPINNTQYF.

This chain joins TRBV11-2 and TRBJ2-7; TRBD2 agrees at 8 bases. CDR3 length equals 16 residues. Germline lookup yields CDR1 SGHAT and CDR2 FQNNGV. Losses at the gene ends were 3 bases for V and 3 bases for J; bases not matched to a gene: 10. CDR3 in DNA: TGTGCCAGCAGCTTCCCCTCTAGCGGGCCCCTCTACGAGCAGTACTTC. It translates to CASSFPSSGPLYEQYF.

This clone showed up just a few times. The rearrangement links TRBV28 to TRBJ2-2, with a weak D call TRBD1 (5 bases). Germline V CDR1 and CDR2: MDHEN, SYDVKM. The CDR3 contains 18 residues. V was cut by 2 bases and J by 1 base, with 17 bases left in between. The CDR3 region has the DNA TGTGCCAGCAGTTTAAGGATCGGAGACAGAAAGAACACCGGGGAGCTGTTTTTT. It yields the protein CASSLRIGDRKNTGELFF.

This clone was observed a handful of times. The genes are TRBV5-4 and TRBJ2-5; TRBD1 matches 11 bases. V lost 7 bases, J lost 5 bases, and 13 bases stayed unmatched. The CDR3 contains 16 residues. Germline CDR1 is SGHNT and CDR2 is YYREEE (reference sequence). CDR3 sequence (DNA): TGTGCCAGCGGAAAGGACAGGACAGGGGGCCGGGAGACCCAGTACTTC. The encoded protein is CASGKDRTGGRETQYF.

The CDR3 sequence is CASSSVVGRNLLEDTQYF. The DNA for the CDR3 is TGCGCCAGCAGCTCGGTAGTCGGGAGGAATCTTTTGGAAGATACGCAGTATTTT. The chain links TRBV5-1 to TRBJ2-3, with TRBD2 matching 7 bases. Germline assignment: CDR1 SGHRS and CDR2 YFSETQ. The CDR3 sequence is 18 residues long. The V segment lost 3 bases and the J segment 5 bases; nucleotides outside the gene matches: 18.

The count of this clone is one. V usage is TRBV14 and J usage is TRBJ2-7; maybe TRBD2 (5 bases). The CDR3 is 17 amino acids. CDR1 and CDR2 from the germline V gene are SGHDN and FVKESK. Between the trimmed V and J ends, which lost 4 bases and 3 bases, there was a span of 22 bases. CDR3 nucleotide sequence: TGTGCCAGCAGCCCCGTGCAGGCAGTTCCCGGGAACTACGAGCAGTACTTC. This codes for CASSPVQAVPGNYEQYF.

This clone appeared a single time. This chain connects TRBV10-2 to TRBJ2-2, with no clear D. Germline V gives CDR1 WSHSY, CDR2 SAAADI. Trimming took 6 bases from V and 3 from J, leaving 11 bases between them. This CDR3 has 14 amino acids. DNA for the CDR3: TGCGCCAGCAGGAACAGTCAACACACCGGGGAGCTGTTTTTT. Its translation: CASRNSQHTGELFF.

The chain joins TRBV5-5 to TRBJ1-1; no clear D. V was pared by 0 bases and J by 0 bases, with 6 bases between. The CDR3 spans 14 residues. CDR1 is SGHKS, CDR2 YYEKEE, per germline (reference sequence). CDR3 residues: CASSLGGLNTEAFF. The CDR3 nucleotides read TGTGCCAGCAGCTTGGGAGGCTTGAACACTGAAGCTTTCTTT.

The chain combines TRBV20-1 with TRBJ2-1, with D tentatively TRBD2 (5 bases). Germline lookup yields CDR1 DFQATT and CDR2 SNEGSKA (reference sequence). The ends were cut back, 4 bases at V and 8 bases at J, with 6 bases in the middle. The CDR3 is 10 amino acids. CDR3 in amino acids: CSAKRDEQFF. DNA for the CDR3: TGCAGTGCTAAGAGGGATGAGCAGTTCTTC.

The chain uses TRBV15 and TRBJ1-5, with 7 bases that match TRBD1. Germline CDR1 LNHNV, CDR2 YYDKDF (reference sequence). Trimming at V came to 0 bases and at J to 3 bases, leaving 11 bases not matched to a gene. This CDR3 spans 18 amino acids. CDR3 sequence (DNA): TGTGCCACCAGCAGAGATTTCCCACCTGACAGGGCCAATCAGCCCCAGCATTTT. Its translation: CATSRDFPPDRANQPQHF.

The V and J genes are TRBV4-2 and TRBJ2-7; 9 bases map to TRBD1. In germline, CDR1 is LGHNA, CDR2 YNFKEQ. The CDR3 length is 18 residues. V gave up 3 bases and J gave up 3 bases; unmatched junction bases: 15. CDR3 protein: CASSQGQGRQGGIYEQYF. The CDR3 DNA reads as TGTGCCAGCAGCCAGGGGCAGGGGCGACAGGGGGGCATCTACGAGCAGTACTTC.

The chain has TRBV6-4 and TRBJ2-3; 7 nucleotides align to TRBD2. Germline V gene data show CDR1 as MRHNA and CDR2 as SNTAGT. The J segment lost 0 bases and the V segment lost 9 bases, leaving 6 bases of the junction unmatched. CDR3 length equals 14 residues. Written as DNA, the CDR3 is TGTGCCAGTAAGAGCGGGACTAGCACAGATACGCAGTATTTT. As protein: CASKSGTSTDTQYF.